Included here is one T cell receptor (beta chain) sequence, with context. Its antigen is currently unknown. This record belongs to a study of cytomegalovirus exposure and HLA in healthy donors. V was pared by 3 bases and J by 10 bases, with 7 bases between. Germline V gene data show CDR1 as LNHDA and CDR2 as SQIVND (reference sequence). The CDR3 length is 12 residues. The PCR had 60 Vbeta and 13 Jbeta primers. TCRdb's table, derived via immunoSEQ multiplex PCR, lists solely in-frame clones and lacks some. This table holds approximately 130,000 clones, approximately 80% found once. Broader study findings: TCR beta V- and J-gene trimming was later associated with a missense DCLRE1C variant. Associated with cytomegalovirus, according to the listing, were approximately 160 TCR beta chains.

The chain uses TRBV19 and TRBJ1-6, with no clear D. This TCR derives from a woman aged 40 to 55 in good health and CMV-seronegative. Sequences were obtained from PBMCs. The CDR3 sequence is CASSIAGSPLHF. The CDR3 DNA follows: TGTGCCAGTAGTATCGCGGGGTCACCCCTCCACTTT.